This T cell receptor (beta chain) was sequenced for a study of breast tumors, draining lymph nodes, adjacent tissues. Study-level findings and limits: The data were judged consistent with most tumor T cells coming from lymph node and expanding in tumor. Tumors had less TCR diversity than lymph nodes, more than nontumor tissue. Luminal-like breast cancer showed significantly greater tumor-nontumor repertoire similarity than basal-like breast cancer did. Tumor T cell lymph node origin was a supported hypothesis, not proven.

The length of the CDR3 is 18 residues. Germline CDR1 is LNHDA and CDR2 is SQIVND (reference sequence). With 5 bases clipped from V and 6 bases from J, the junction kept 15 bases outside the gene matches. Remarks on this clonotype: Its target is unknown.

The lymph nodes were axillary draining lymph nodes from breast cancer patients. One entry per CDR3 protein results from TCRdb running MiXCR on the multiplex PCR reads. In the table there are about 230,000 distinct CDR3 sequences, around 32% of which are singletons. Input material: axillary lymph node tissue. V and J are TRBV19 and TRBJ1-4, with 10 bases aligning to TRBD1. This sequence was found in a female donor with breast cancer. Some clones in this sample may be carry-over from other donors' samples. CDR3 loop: CASSGRTGGMSADEKLFF. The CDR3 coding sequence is TGTGCCAGTAGTGGCCGGACAGGGGGGATGTCGGCTGATGAAAAACTGTTTTTT.